A single sample gave rise to the 4 T cell receptor beta chains below, sequenced in a study of Ad26.COV2.S vaccination and SARS-CoV-2 variants. The treatment was: roughly 19 received Ad26.COV2.S at low or high dose, single or two shots; about five received placebo; per-sample allocation not given. The samples date from day 63 after the first vaccine or placebo injection. Using immunoSEQ multiplex PCR, the repertoire was profiled, and TCRdb retains in-frame clones only, with some absent. The data contain around 400,000 clones, 83% of them singletons. Specimen: peripheral blood, collected in a trial of Ad26.COV2.S vaccine versus placebo. The origin of the receptors is a person between 18 and 60 years old who received the Ad26.COV2.S COVID-19 vaccine or a placebo.

The J gene is TRBJ1-2, the V gene TRBV19, with 12 nucleotides matching TRBD1. Germline values: CDR1 LNHDA, CDR2 SQIVND (reference sequence). V lost 5 bases, J lost 2 bases, and 3 bases stayed unmatched. This CDR3 region has 15 residues. The CDR3 region has the DNA TGTGCCAGTAGTCAAGGGACAGGGGGCAACTATGGCTACACCTTC. This translates into CASSQGTGGNYGYTF.

The count of this clone is one. This chain uses TRBV5-1 with TRBJ2-3; a weak D match, TRBD1 (6 bases). The CDR3 has 14 residues. CDR1 is SGHRS and CDR2 is YFSETQ in the germline V gene. V lost 6 bases to trimming and J lost 0 bases, with 11 bases between them. In DNA form, the CDR3 reads TGCGCCAGCATTCGAGGGGGAAGCACAGATACGCAGTATTTT. This encodes CASIRGGSTDTQYF.

In its sample, this clone was seen once. This chain uses TRBV18 with TRBJ1-1, with D perhaps matching TRBD1 (5 bases). V lost 4 bases and J 0 bases, leaving 15 bases between the germline ends. The germline gives CDR1 KGHSH, CDR2 LQKENI. The CDR3 is 16 residues long. Here the CDR3 reads CASSRRGSLVNTEAFF. The DNA for the CDR3 is TGTGCCAGCTCACGAAGGGGCAGCTTGGTGAACACTGAAGCTTTCTTT.

This clone has more than one count but fewer than ten. The chain uses TRBV4-2 and TRBJ1-5; possible D gene TRBD1, 6 bases. Trimming removed 1 base from V and 8 bases from J, with 12 bases in between. The germline V gene has CDR1 LGHNA and CDR2 YNFKEQ. The CDR3 contains 14 residues. In nucleotides, the CDR3 is TGTGCCAGCAGCCAAGTGCGGGGGCAGGAGCCCCAGCATTTT. The encoded protein is CASSQVRGQEPQHF.